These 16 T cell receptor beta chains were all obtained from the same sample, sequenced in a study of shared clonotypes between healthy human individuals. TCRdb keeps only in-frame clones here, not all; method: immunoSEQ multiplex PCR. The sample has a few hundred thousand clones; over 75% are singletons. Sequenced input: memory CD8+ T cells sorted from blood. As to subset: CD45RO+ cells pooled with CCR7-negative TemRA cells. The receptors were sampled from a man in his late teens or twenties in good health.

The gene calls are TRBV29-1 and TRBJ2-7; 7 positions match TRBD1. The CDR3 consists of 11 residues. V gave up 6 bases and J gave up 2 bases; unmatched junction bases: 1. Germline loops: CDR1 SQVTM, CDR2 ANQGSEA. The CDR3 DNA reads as TGCAGCGTCAGGGGGACCTACGAGCAGTACTTC. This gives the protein CSVRGTYEQYF.

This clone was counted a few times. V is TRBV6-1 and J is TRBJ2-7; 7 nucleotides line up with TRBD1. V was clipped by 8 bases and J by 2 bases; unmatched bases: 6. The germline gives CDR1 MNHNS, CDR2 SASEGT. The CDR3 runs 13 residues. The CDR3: CASGRQGTYEQYF. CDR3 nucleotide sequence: TGTGCCAGCGGGAGACAGGGAACCTACGAGCAGTACTTC.

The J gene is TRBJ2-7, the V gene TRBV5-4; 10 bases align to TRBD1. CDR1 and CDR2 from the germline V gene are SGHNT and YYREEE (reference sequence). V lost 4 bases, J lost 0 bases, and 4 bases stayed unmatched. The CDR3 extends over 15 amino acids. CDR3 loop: CASSLRTGGSYEQYF. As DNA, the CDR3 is TGTGCCAGCAGCCTGCGGACAGGGGGCTCCTACGAGCAGTACTTC.

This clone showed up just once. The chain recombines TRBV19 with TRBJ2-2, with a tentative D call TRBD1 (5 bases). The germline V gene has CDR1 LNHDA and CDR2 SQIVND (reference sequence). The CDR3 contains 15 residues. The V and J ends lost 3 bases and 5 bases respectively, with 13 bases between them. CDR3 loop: CASSMWQGGTGELFF. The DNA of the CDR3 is TGTGCCAGTAGTATGTGGCAGGGTGGGACCGGGGAGCTGTTTTTT. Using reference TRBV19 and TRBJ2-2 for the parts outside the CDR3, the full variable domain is DGGITQSPKYLFRKEGQNVTLSCEQNLNHDAMYWYRQDPGQGLRLIYYSQIVNDFQKGDIAEGYSVSREKKESFPLTVTSAQKNPTAFYLCASSMWQGGTGELFFGEGSRLTVL.

CDR3 residues: CASSLEGTFQGGEKLFF. Here the CDR3 DNA reads TGTGCCAGCAGCTTAGAGGGTACGTTTCAGGGAGGCGAAAAACTGTTTTTT. The chain combines TRBV7-9 with TRBJ1-4; D might be TRBD1 (5 bases). The V gene's germline CDR1 is SEHNR and CDR2 FQNEAQ (reference sequence). The CDR3 loop spans 17 amino acids. Trimming removed 1 base from V and 8 bases from J, with 20 bases in between.

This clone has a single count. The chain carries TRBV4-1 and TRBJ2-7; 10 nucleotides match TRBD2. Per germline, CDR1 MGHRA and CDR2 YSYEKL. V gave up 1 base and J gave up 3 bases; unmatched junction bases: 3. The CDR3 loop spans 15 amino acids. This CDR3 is CASSQVQREGYEQYF. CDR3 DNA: TGCGCCAGCAGCCAAGTTCAGCGGGAGGGCTACGAGCAGTACTTC.

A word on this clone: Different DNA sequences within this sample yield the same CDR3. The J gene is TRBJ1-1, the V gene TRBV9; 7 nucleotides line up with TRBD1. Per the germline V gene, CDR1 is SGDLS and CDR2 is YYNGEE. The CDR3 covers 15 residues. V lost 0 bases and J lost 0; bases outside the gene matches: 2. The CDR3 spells CASSVGQGLNTEAFF. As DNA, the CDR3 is TGTGCCAGCAGCGTAGGACAGGGATTGAACACTGAAGCTTTCTTT.

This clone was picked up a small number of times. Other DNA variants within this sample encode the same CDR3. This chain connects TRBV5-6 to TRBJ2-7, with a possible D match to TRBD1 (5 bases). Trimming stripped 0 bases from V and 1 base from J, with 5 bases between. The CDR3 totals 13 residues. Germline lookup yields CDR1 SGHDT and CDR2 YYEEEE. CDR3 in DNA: TGTGCCAGCAGCTTGGACAGGTCCTACGAGCAGTACTTC. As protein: CASSLDRSYEQYF.

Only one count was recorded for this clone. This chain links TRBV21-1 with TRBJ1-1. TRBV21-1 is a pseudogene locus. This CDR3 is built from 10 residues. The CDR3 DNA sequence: TGTGCCAGCAGCAGCACTGAAGCTTTCTTT. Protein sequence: CASSSTEAFF.

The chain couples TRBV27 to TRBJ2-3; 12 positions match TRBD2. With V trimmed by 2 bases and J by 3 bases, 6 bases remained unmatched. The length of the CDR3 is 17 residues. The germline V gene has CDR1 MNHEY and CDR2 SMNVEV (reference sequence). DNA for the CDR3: TGTGCCAGCAGTTTAGCCCCTAGCGGGGGGGCGACAGATACGCAGTATTTT. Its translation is CASSLAPSGGATDTQYF.

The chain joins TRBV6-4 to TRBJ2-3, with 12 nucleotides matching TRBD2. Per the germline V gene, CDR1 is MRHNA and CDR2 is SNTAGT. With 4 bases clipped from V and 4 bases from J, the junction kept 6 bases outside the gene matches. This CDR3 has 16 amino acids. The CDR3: CASSGTSGAGADTQYF. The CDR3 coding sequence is TGTGCCAGCAGTGGGACTAGCGGGGCCGGAGCAGATACGCAGTATTTT.

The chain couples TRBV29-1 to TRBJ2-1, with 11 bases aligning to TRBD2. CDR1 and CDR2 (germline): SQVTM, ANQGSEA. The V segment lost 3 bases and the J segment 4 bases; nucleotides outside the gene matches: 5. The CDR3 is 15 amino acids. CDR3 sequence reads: CSVETGTSGYNEQFF. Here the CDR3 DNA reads TGCAGCGTTGAGACCGGGACTAGCGGTTACAATGAGCAGTTCTTC.

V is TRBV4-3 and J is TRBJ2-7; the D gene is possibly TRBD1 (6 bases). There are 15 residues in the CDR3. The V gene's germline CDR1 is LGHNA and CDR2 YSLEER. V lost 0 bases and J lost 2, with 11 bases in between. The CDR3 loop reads CASSQEADSTYEQYF. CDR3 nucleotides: TGCGCCAGCAGCCAAGAAGCGGACAGCACCTACGAGCAGTACTTC.

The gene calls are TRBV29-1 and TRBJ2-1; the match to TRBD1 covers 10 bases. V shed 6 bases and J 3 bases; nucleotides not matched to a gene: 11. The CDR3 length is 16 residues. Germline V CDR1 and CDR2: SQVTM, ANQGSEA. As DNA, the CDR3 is TGCAGCGTCGCCTTGGTTGGGACAGGGGTCTACAATGAGCAGTTCTTC. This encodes CSVALVGTGVYNEQFF.

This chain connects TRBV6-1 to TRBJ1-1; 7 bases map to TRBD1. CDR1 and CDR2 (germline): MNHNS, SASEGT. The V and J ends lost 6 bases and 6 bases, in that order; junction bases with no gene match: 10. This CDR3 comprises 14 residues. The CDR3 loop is CASSLSQGMPEAFF. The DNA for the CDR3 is TGTGCCAGCAGCTTATCACAGGGGATGCCTGAAGCTTTCTTT.

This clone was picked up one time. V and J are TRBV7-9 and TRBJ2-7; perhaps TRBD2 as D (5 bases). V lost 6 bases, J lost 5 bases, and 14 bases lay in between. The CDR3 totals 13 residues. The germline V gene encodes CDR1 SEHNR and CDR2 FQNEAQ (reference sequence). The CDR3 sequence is CASSLPGSDEQYF. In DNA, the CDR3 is TGTGCCAGCAGTCTGCCGGGGAGCGACGAGCAGTACTTC.